One sample yielded the 8 T cell receptor beta chains listed below, sequenced in a study of blood T cell repertoires in COVID-19. Produced via immunoSEQ multiplex PCR; TCRdb's table is partial and in-frame only. Of a few hundred thousand clones in the sample, roughly nine tenths were seen once. The source material was peripheral blood. The receptors were sampled from a man aged 55 to 70 who had recovered from COVID-19.

The rearrangement uses TRBV6-5 and TRBJ2-2, with 8 positions matching TRBD2. The CDR3 has 15 amino acids. V was clipped by 4 bases and J by 4 bases; unmatched bases: 5. Germline V gives CDR1 MNHEY, CDR2 SVGAGI. In DNA form, the CDR3 reads TGTGCCAGCAGTTCCGGGACTAGGGGCACCGGGGAGCTGTTTTTT. Translation: CASSSGTRGTGELFF.

This clone was seen once. This chain links TRBV12-3 or TRBV12-4 with TRBJ2-5; 8 bases match TRBD2. This CDR3 spans 12 amino acids. With V trimmed by 8 bases and J by 5 bases, 4 bases remained unmatched. Written as DNA, the CDR3 is TGTGCCAGCGGGACTAGTTGGGAGACCCAGTACTTC. Amino acid sequence: CASGTSWETQYF.

The V and J genes are TRBV10-3 and TRBJ1-1, with D possibly matching TRBD1 (6 bases). V lost 2 bases, J lost 1 base, and 8 bases lay in between. Germline V CDR1 and CDR2: ENHRY, SYGVKD. There are 14 residues in the CDR3. The CDR3 spells CAISEGTRNTEAFF. The CDR3 coding sequence is TGTGCCATCAGTGAGGGGACACGGAACACTGAAGCTTTCTTT.

The rearrangement joins TRBV1 to TRBJ2-7; the table's D call of TRBD2 was not tested on the DNA. TRBV1 is a listed pseudogene. This CDR3 is 17 amino acids long. The DNA for the CDR3 is TGCACCAGCAGCCAAGATGGGAGCGGGAAGGGGACCTACGAGCAGTACTTC. Translated: CTSSQDGSGKGTYEQYF.

This sequence joins TRBV9 and TRBJ2-3; 13 bases are a match to TRBD2. The CDR3 is made up of 16 amino acids. CDR1 is SGDLS, CDR2 YYNGEE, per germline. V dropped 4 bases and J dropped 3; count of bases not matched to a gene: 5. CDR3 sequence (DNA): TGTGCCAGCAGCCCAAGACTAGCGGGGGGTACAGATACGCAGTATTTT. Amino acid sequence: CASSPRLAGGTDTQYF. The complete variable domain, with remaining parts taken from reference TRBV9 and TRBJ2-3, reads DSGVTQTPKHLITATGQRVTLRCSPRSGDLSVYWYQQSLDQGLQFLIQYYNGEERAKGNILERFSAQQFPDLHSELNLSSLELGDSALYFCASSPRLAGGTDTQYFGPGTRLTVL.

The genes are TRBV3-1 (or the pseudogene TRBV3-2) and TRBJ2-5; D may be TRBD1 (7 bases). With 4 bases removed from V and 7 bases from J, the gap between germline ends came to 19 bases. Germline V gene data show CDR1 as LGHDT and CDR2 as YNNKEL (reference sequence). The CDR3 consists of 15 residues. In DNA, the CDR3 is TGTGCCAGCAGCCCCTGGGACAGTCCGGAGGGGACCCAGTACTTC. Protein product: CASSPWDSPEGTQYF.

The V call is TRBV2, the J call TRBJ1-4; 12 bases are a match to TRBD1. The CDR3 is 15 amino acids. Germline V gives CDR1 SNHLY, CDR2 FYNNEI. J lost 3 bases, V lost 6 bases, and 2 bases had no gene match. The CDR3 DNA follows: TGTGCCAGCAGGGGGGACAGGGGGCCTAATGAAAAACTGTTTTTT. Its protein is CASRGDRGPNEKLFF.

The chain links TRBV10-2 to TRBJ1-1; D gene ambiguous. V shed 4 bases and J shed 3 bases, with 6 bases lying between them. Germline V CDR1 and CDR2: WSHSY, SAAADI. CDR3 length: 12 residues. CDR3 in amino acids: CASSGEYTEAFF. CDR3 bases: TGCGCCAGCAGTGGAGAATACACTGAAGCTTTCTTT.